These 29 T cell receptor beta chains share one sample of origin, sequenced in a study of blood T cells in healthy people across ages. It was with a sample-barcoded 5' primer and a J-beta primer mix that a second PCR of about 6 to 11 cycles was run. TCRdb re-analysed the 5' RACE reads in MiXCR, keeping a single row per CDR3 protein. The data show around 800,000 distinct CDR3 sequences, 55% to 65% seen once. Sequencing was performed on blood. These receptors were collected from a man aged 25 to 45 in good health.

This clonotype showed up just once. The genes are TRBV14 and TRBJ2-7; no clear D gene. This CDR3 region has 15 residues. V was pared by 1 base and J by 7 bases, with 17 bases between. Germline-derived CDR1 and CDR2 are SGHDN and FVKESK. CDR3 nucleotide sequence: TGTGCCAGCAGCCAAGGGCTTGCAGTCTGGGGTGAGCAGTACTTC. Translation gives CASSQGLAVWGEQYF.

The rearrangement joins TRBV6-6 to TRBJ2-4, with 12 bases identical to TRBD1. The last part of the DNA fits TRBJ2-7 better; the J call may be wrong. Per germline, CDR1 MNHNY and CDR2 SVGAGI (reference sequence). The CDR3 is 16 amino acids. CDR3 nucleotide sequence: TGTGCCAGCAGTTATTCCCGGGACAGGGGGCATTACGAGCAGTACTTC. Protein: CASSYSRDRGHYEQYF.

The V call is TRBV5-1, the J call TRBJ2-2; either TRBD1 or TRBD2 may fit D (5 bases each). Germline-derived CDR1 and CDR2 are SGHRS and YFSETQ. CDR3 length equals 16 residues. V shed 0 bases and J shed 6 bases, with 15 bases lying between them. Here the CDR3 reads CASSLAPGPNAGELFF. CDR3 DNA sequence: TGCGCCAGCAGCTTGGCGCCGGGGCCCAACGCCGGGGAGCTGTTTTTT.

The chain is built from TRBV6-5 and TRBJ2-5; tentative D call: TRBD1 (6 bases). The CDR3 has 16 residues. Germline V gene lookup returns CDR1 MNHEY and CDR2 SVGAGI. The V and J ends lost 5 bases and 9 bases respectively, with 25 bases between them. The CDR3 here is CASSRSGTWAKFAQYF. CDR3 DNA sequence: TGTGCCAGCAGTCGCTCCGGGACATGGGCGAAGTTCGCCCAGTACTTC.

Written as DNA, the CDR3 is TGTGCCTCCGGGACAGGGTCGACTTCTGGGGCCAACGTCCTGACTTTC. Residues: CASGTGSTSGANVLTF. The chain carries TRBV30 and TRBJ2-6; 9 bases map to TRBD1. Trimming removed 7 bases from V and 1 base from J; junction bases left unmatched: 8. Germline V lookup: CDR1 GTSNPN, CDR2 SVGIG (reference sequence). The CDR3 loop spans 16 amino acids.

The chain links TRBV5-6 to TRBJ1-1; 7 bases agree with TRBD1. V shed 5 bases, J shed 4 bases, and the junction held 5 bases outside the gene matches. This CDR3 has 13 amino acids. Germline V gives CDR1 SGHDT, CDR2 YYEEEE. The CDR3 DNA is TGTGCCAGCAGTCGGGACAGCGGCACTGAAGCTTTCTTT. This codes for CASSRDSGTEAFF.

The J gene is TRBJ2-5, the V gene TRBV10-3, with a weak D call TRBD1 (5 bases). V was trimmed by 2 bases and J by 0 bases, leaving 19 bases between them. Germline CDR1 reads ENHRY; CDR2 reads SYGVKD. CDR3 length: 18 amino acids. The CDR3 bases are TGTGCCATCAGTGAGACAGGACGGACCCATATCGACCAAGAGACCCAGTACTTC. As protein: CAISETGRTHIDQETQYF.

There are many counts of this clonotype. The chain links TRBV7-2 to TRBJ2-7; D is tentatively TRBD1 or TRBD2 (5 bases each). The ends were cut back, 5 bases at V and 0 bases at J, with 11 bases in the middle. The germline V gene has CDR1 SGHTA and CDR2 FQGNSA. The CDR3 loop spans 14 amino acids. CDR3 residues: CASSPGTNSYEQYF. The CDR3 coding sequence is TGTGCCAGCAGCCCAGGGACCAACTCCTACGAGCAGTACTTC.

The V call is TRBV6-5, the J call TRBJ2-6, with TRBD2 as a possible D gene (7 bases). The CDR3 has 16 amino acids. Trimming shortened V by 5 bases and J by 0 bases, and 11 bases separated the two germline ends. The germline CDR1 and CDR2 sequences are MNHEY and SVGAGI. The CDR3 loop is CASSRGGGSGANVLTF. CDR3 bases: TGTGCCAGCAGTAGGGGAGGGGGCTCTGGGGCCAACGTCCTGACTTTC.

The chain is built from TRBV20-1 and TRBJ1-5; 7 bases map to TRBD1. This CDR3 has 14 residues. With 6 bases clipped from V and 0 bases from J, the junction kept 5 bases outside the gene matches. Per the germline V gene, CDR1 is DFQATT and CDR2 is SNEGSKA (reference sequence). The CDR3: CSALGQYSNQPQHF. For the CDR3, the DNA is TGCAGTGCCCTGGGACAGTATAGCAATCAGCCCCAGCATTTT.

This chain connects TRBV20-1 to TRBJ2-7; D gene unclear. The end of the DNA aligns better with TRBJ2-5, so the J call may be wrong. The CDR3 has 14 residues. In germline, CDR1 is DFQATT, CDR2 SNEGSKA (reference sequence). CDR3 residues: CSARDLGVWETQYF. The CDR3 nucleotides are TGCAGTGCTAGAGATCTTGGGGTTTGGGAGACCCAGTACTTC.

The chain couples TRBV30 to TRBJ1-6; 7 bases line up with TRBD1. From germline, CDR1 is GTSNPN and CDR2 SVGIG (reference sequence). V lost 2 bases to trimming and J lost 1 base; unmatched junction nucleotides: 17. This CDR3 has 20 amino acids. The CDR3 bases are TGTGCCTGGAGTCTAGGCCCCGGACAGGTGATTTTGTCCTATAATTCACCCCTCCACTTT. It specifies CAWSLGPGQVILSYNSPLHF.

This clonotype was seen a few times. The chain employs TRBV6-5 and TRBJ1-6; D may be TRBD1 (6 bases). The V end was cut by 8 bases, the J end by 10 bases, with 18 bases between. CDR1 is MNHEY, CDR2 SVGAGI, per germline. The CDR3 is 14 residues long. As DNA, the CDR3 is TGTGCCAGCGAAGGGGGGCAGCCGGGATCACCCCTCCACTTT. This gives the protein CASEGGQPGSPLHF.

DNA of the CDR3: TGTGCCAGCAGTATCGATGACTACGAGCAGTACTTC. Translating it yields CASSIDDYEQYF. The J gene is TRBJ2-7, the V gene TRBV28; D unclear. Trimming took 5 bases from V and 3 from J, leaving 8 bases between them. Germline V lookup: CDR1 MDHEN, CDR2 SYDVKM. The length of the CDR3 is 12 residues.

The chain recombines TRBV20-1 with TRBJ2-3; D possibly uses TRBD1 or TRBD2 (5 bases each). The V and J ends lost 1 base and 3 bases respectively, with 17 bases between them. CDR3 length equals 16 residues. The germline V gene encodes CDR1 DFQATT and CDR2 SNEGSKA (reference sequence). As DNA, the CDR3 is TGCAGTGCTAGAGGGGGGTTAGCCCCAAAAACAGATACGCAGTATTTT. Translating it yields CSARGGLAPKTDTQYF.

The chain uses TRBV15 and TRBJ2-1; possible D gene TRBD2, 6 bases. This CDR3 is built from 17 residues. Trimming stripped 1 base from V and 4 bases from J, with 17 bases between. Germline values: CDR1 LNHNV, CDR2 YYDKDF (reference sequence). The CDR3 spells CATSRGKVTSFYNEQFF. CDR3 DNA: TGTGCCACCAGCAGAGGAAAGGTCACTAGCTTTTACAATGAGCAGTTCTTC.

This clonotype was seen a handful of times. This chain uses TRBV6-6 with TRBJ2-5; D gene unclear. Germline V gene data show CDR1 as MNHNY and CDR2 as SVGAGI (reference sequence). The CDR3 runs 13 residues. Trimming took off 6 bases at V and 11 bases at J, with 19 bases between the two ends. The CDR3 protein is CASSTPSPGEQYF. The CDR3 region has the DNA TGTGCCAGCAGCACTCCCTCCCCCGGAGAGCAGTACTTC.

The rearrangement joins TRBV4-3 to TRBJ1-3; D remains ambiguous. The CDR3 sequence is 15 residues long. Germline V gene lookup returns CDR1 LGHNA and CDR2 YSLEER. Trimming removed 0 bases from V and 7 bases from J, with 13 bases in between. CDR3 residues: CASSQDGGVRNTIYF. In DNA, the CDR3 is TGCGCCAGCAGCCAAGACGGTGGGGTCCGGAACACCATATATTTT.

This chain joins TRBV2 and TRBJ2-3; 8 bases are shared with TRBD2. V dropped 8 bases and J dropped 5; count of bases not matched to a gene: 12. The CDR3 runs 15 residues. Germline V CDR1 and CDR2: SNHLY, FYNNEI. The CDR3 loop is CASGPFDLAGDTQYF. The CDR3 bases are TGTGCCAGCGGCCCCTTTGACCTAGCGGGAGATACGCAGTATTTT. Full variable domain (rest looked up from reference TRBV2 and TRBJ2-3): EPEVTQTPSHQVTQMGQEVILRCVPISNHLYFYWYRQILGQKVEFLVSFYNNEISEKSEIFDDQFSVERPDGSNFTLKIRSTKLEDSAMYFCASGPFDLAGDTQYFGPGTRLTVL.

This chain joins TRBV20-1 and TRBJ2-7; tentatively, D is TRBD1 or TRBD2 (5 bases each). Germline assignment: CDR1 DFQATT and CDR2 SNEGSKA (reference sequence). Trimming left V 3 bases short and J 7 bases short, with 13 bases between. The CDR3 is 12 amino acids. The CDR3 protein is CSASEGIDEQYF. CDR3 DNA: TGCAGTGCTAGTGAGGGGATAGATGAGCAGTACTTC.

A note on this clonotype: A read error is possible here, since a much larger clone lies one base away. The rearrangement uses TRBV27 and TRBJ2-4, with TRBD1 identical over 12 bases. The J call may be wrong; the DNA end is better matched by TRBJ2-7. CDR3 length equals 15 residues. Germline V CDR1 and CDR2: MNHEY, SMNVEV (reference sequence). The CDR3 DNA is TGTGCCAGCAGTTTAGGGACAGGGGGCAGGTACGAGCAGTACTTC. Its protein product is CASSLGTGGRYEQYF.

The chain combines TRBV12-3 or TRBV12-4 with TRBJ1-5; 7 bases fit TRBD1. The CDR3 extends over 13 amino acids. Trimming at V came to 3 bases and at J to 6 bases, leaving 2 bases not matched to a gene. CDR3 sequence (DNA): TGTGCCAGCAGTTTCCGGGACAGTCAGCCCCAGCATTTT. Translating it yields CASSFRDSQPQHF.

V and J are TRBV4-2 and TRBJ1-4; D not resolved. V was pared by 1 base and J by 5 bases, with 11 bases between. The CDR3 length is 15 residues. Germline CDR1 LGHNA, CDR2 YNFKEQ. CDR3: CASSQAWTENEKLFF. The CDR3 DNA reads as TGTGCCAGCAGCCAAGCGTGGACGGAGAATGAAAAACTGTTTTTT.

This clonotype has only a few counts. The chain employs TRBV7-6 and TRBJ2-1, with 7 bases lining up with TRBD2. TRBJ2-7 matches the DNA end more closely, so the J call is doubtful. Looked up from germline, CDR1 is SGHVS and CDR2 is FNYEAQ. The CDR3 totals 16 residues. In DNA form, the CDR3 reads TGTGCCAGCAGCTTAGGGCCAGCGGGAACCACCTACGAGCAGTACTTC. It is translated as CASSLGPAGTTYEQYF.

This clonotype was counted between two and nine times. The chain recombines TRBV5-1 with TRBJ2-4; 8 nucleotides line up with TRBD2. V was pared by 3 bases and J by 5 bases, with 7 bases of the junction left unmatched. The germline CDR1 and CDR2 sequences are SGHRS and YFSETQ. There are 15 residues in the CDR3. The CDR3, as DNA: TGCGCCAGCAGCTCCCCCGGGGGGGCGGAAAACATTCAGTACTTC. Translated, it gives CASSSPGGAENIQYF.

The rearrangement joins TRBV2 to TRBJ2-3; 10 bases line up with TRBD2. CDR3 length: 14 amino acids. V lost 4 bases, J lost 11 bases, and 9 bases stayed unmatched. Germline V gives CDR1 SNHLY, CDR2 FYNNEI. CDR3 in DNA: TGTGCCAGCAGTGTTGAAGGACTAGCGGTTGGGCAGTATTTT. Protein: CASSVEGLAVGQYF.

This chain connects TRBV5-1 to TRBJ2-1; possible D gene TRBD1, 6 bases. CDR3 length: 15 amino acids. The V end lost 1 base, the J end lost 6 bases, and 14 bases lay between the germline ends. Germline CDR1 SGHRS, CDR2 YFSETQ. CDR3 DNA sequence: TGCGCCAGCAGCTTGAGGCAGGGGAGAGGCAATGAGCAGTTCTTC. Protein product: CASSLRQGRGNEQFF.

The CDR3 protein is CASSESGSWAEFF. In DNA, the CDR3 is TGTGCCAGCAGTGAATCGGGGTCGTGGGCGGAGTTCTTC. The chain joins TRBV25-1 to TRBJ2-1, with D possibly matching TRBD2 (5 bases). Germline-derived CDR1 and CDR2 are MGHDK and SYGVNS. This CDR3 is 13 amino acids long. Trimming removed 1 base from V and 14 bases from J, with 15 bases in between.

This clonotype showed up just a few times. This chain joins TRBV7-3 and TRBJ2-3; D possibly corresponds to TRBD1 (7 bases). This CDR3 is 16 amino acids long. Germline V gene sequence: CDR1 SGHTA, CDR2 FQGTGA. Between the trimmed V and J ends, which lost 5 bases and 2 bases, there was a span of 17 bases. The chain's CDR3 is CASSPRDRHYTDTQYF. CDR3 DNA sequence: TGTGCCAGCAGCCCGCGGGACAGACATTACACAGATACGCAGTATTTT.